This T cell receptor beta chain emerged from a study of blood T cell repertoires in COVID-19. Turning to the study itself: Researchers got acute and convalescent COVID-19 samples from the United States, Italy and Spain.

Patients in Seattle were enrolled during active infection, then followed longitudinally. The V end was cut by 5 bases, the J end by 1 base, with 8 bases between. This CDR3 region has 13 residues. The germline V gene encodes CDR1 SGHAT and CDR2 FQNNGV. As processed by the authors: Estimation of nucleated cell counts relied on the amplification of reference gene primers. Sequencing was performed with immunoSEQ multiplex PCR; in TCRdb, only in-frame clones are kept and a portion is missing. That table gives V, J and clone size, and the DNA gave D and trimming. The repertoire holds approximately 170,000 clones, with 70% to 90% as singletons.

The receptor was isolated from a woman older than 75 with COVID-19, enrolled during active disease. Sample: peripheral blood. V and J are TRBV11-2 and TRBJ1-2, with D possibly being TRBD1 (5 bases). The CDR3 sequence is CASSPDSNYGYTF. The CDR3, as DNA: TGTGCCAGCAGCCCAGACAGTAACTATGGCTACACCTTC.